The entry below gives a single T cell receptor (beta chain) sequence along with its context. Its antigen is unidentified. This sample is part of a study of blood T cells in healthy people across ages. Study information: Template switching retrieved approximately one barcoded beta molecule for each two T cells.

Total RNA extracted from each sample amounted to at least 5 micrograms. CDR1 SNHLY and CDR2 FYNNEI come from the germline V gene. V was clipped by 4 bases and J by 2 bases; unmatched bases: 4. The CDR3 is 14 amino acids. Study-level points and caveats: Estimated diversity, derived from one million T cells, was regarded as an underestimate.

It was with a sample-barcoded 5' primer and a J-beta primer mix that a second PCR of roughly 7 to 12 cycles was run. Through a template-switch adaptor with 12 random nucleotides, each cDNA molecule received a tag. TCRdb used MiXCR to reprocess the 5' RACE reads, holding one entry per CDR3 protein. The sample carries 1.5 million to 1.8 million distinct CDR3 sequences, approximately 43% recorded once. The chain carries TRBV2 and TRBJ1-2, with 7 bases aligning to TRBD1. Input material: blood. The receptor was derived from a woman between 18 and 29 years old in good health. The CDR3 nucleotides read TGTGCCAGCAGTGTACAGGGGAACAACTATGGCTACACCTTC. Translation: CASSVQGNNYGYTF.